Described below is a single T cell receptor (beta chain) sequence and its context. Germline CDR1 is SEHNR and CDR2 is FQNEAQ (reference sequence). Deletions cut 4 bases from V and 2 bases from J, with 17 bases between. The CDR3 runs 16 residues. CD45RO-negative CD8 cells positively selected for CCR7 made up the naive population, which excluded terminally differentiated effector memory CD45RA+ cells. The data stem from a study of shared clonotypes between healthy human individuals. The table came from immunoSEQ multiplex PCR; TCRdb's copy has only in-frame clones and leaves some out. Seen here are fewer than 850,000 clones, roughly 96% observed once, and the top ten hold 0.2% to 0.25%.

The V call is TRBV7-9, the J call TRBJ2-5; D gene uncertain. The sequenced sample consisted of naive CD8+ T cells sorted from blood. This clonotype was sampled from a man aged 25-45 years in good health. This CDR3 reads CASSYHPFKGQETQYF. CDR3 bases: TGTGCCAGCAGCTACCATCCGTTTAAGGGACAAGAGACCCAGTACTTC.